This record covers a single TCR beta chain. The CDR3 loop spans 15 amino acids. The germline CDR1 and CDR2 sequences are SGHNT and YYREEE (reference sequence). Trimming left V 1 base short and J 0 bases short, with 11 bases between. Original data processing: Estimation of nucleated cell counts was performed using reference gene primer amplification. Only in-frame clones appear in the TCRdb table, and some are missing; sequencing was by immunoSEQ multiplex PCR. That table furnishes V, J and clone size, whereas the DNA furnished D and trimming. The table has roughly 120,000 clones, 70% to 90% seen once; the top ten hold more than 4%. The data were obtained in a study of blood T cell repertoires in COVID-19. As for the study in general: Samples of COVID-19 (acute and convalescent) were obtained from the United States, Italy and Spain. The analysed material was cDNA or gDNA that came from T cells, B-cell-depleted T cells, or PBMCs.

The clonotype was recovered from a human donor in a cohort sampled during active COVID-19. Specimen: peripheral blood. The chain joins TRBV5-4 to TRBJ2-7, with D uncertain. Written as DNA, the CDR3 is TGTGCCAGCAGCTTGTTGGCAGGAAGCTCCTACGAGCAGTACTTC. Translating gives CASSLLAGSSYEQYF.